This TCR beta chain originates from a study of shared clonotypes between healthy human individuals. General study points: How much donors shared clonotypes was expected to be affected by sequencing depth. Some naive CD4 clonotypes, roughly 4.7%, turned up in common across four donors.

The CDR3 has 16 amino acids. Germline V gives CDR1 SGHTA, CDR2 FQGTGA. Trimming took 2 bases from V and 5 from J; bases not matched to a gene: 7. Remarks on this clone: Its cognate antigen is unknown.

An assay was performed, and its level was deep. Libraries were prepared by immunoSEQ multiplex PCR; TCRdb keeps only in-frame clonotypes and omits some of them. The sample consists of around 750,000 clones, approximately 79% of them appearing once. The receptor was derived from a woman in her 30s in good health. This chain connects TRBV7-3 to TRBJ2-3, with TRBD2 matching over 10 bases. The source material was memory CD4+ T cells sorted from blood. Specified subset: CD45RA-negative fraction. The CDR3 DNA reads TGTGCCAGCAGCTTAGGGACTAGCGCCTGGGGAGATACGCAGTATTTT. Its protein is CASSLGTSAWGDTQYF.